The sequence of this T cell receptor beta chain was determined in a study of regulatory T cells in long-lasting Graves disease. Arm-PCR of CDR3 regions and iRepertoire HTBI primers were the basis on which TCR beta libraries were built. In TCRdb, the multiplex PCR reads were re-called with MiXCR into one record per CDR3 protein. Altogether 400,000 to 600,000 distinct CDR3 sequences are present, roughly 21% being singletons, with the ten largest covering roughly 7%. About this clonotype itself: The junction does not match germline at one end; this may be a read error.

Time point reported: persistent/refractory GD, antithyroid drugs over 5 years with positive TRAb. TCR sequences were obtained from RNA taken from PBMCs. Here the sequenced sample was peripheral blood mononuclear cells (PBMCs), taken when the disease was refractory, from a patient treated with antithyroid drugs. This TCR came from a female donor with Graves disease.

The CDR3 DNA reads as TGCGCCGGCAGCTTGGAATGGGACACCGGGGAGCTGTTTTTT. Its protein product is CAGSLEWDTGELFF. This chain joins TRBV5-1 and TRBJ2-2; no firm D call. The CDR3 runs to 14 residues. CDR1 is SGHRS and CDR2 is YFSETQ in the germline V gene. The variable domain in full, with the rest retrieved from reference TRBV5-1 and TRBJ2-2, is KAGVTQTPRYLIKTRGQQVTLSCSPISGHRSVSWYQQTPGQGLQFLFEYFSETQRNKGNFPGRFSGRQFSNSRSEMNVSTLELGDSALYLCAGSLEWDTGELFFGEGSRLTVL.